The text below deals with one T cell receptor beta chain. These data come from a study of blood T cell repertoires in COVID-19. Study summary: T cells, B-cell-depleted T cells, or PBMCs provided the cDNA or gDNA that served as material.

In the original analysis: The authors estimated nucleated cell counts from reference gene primer amplification. The method was immunoSEQ multiplex PCR; TCRdb's version includes in-frame clones alone and lacks a portion of them. The D gene and trimming were derived from the DNA, and the V and J assignments and clone size from that table. The sample yields around 130,000 clones, approximately 84% seen once. The sequence was collected from a man aged 55 to 70 with acute or convalescent COVID-19. The sample consisted of peripheral blood.

The CDR3 is CASSYSGSLPDTQYF. In DNA form, the CDR3 reads TGTGCCAGCAGTTACAGCGGGAGCTTACCAGATACGCAGTATTTT. The gene calls are TRBV6-2 or TRBV6-3 and TRBJ2-3; the match to TRBD2 covers 8 bases. The V and J ends lost 2 bases and 4 bases, in that order; junction bases with no gene match: 5. The germline V gene has CDR1 MNHEY and CDR2 SVGEGT. The CDR3 is made up of 15 amino acids.